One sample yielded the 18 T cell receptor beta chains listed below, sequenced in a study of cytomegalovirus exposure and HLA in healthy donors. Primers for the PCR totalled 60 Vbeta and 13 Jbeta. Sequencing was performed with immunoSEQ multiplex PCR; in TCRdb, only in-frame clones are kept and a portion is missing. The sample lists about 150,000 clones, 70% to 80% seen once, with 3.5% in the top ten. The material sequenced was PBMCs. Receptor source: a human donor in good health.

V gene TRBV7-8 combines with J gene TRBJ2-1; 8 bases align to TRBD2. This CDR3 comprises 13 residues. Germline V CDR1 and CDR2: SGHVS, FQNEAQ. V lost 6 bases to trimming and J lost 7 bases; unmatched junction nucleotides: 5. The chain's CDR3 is CASSASGLNEQFF. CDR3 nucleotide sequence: TGTGCCAGCAGTGCTAGCGGGCTGAATGAGCAGTTCTTC.

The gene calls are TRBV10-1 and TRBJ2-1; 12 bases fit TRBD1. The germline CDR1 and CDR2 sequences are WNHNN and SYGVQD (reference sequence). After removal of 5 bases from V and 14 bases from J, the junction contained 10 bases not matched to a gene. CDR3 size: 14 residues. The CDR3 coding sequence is TGCGCCAGCAGTATCACCGGGACAGGGGGCCGAAAGTTCTTC. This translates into CASSITGTGGRKFF.

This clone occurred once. CDR3 nucleotide sequence: TGCGCCAGCAGATCCGGCGGCCCTGGGGAGCAGTACTTC. This gives the protein CASRSGGPGEQYF. V is TRBV10-2 and J is TRBJ2-7; D gene ambiguous. The germline V gene encodes CDR1 WSHSY and CDR2 SAAADI. This CDR3 is built from 13 residues. Between the trimmed V and J ends, which lost 6 bases and 7 bases, there was a span of 16 bases.

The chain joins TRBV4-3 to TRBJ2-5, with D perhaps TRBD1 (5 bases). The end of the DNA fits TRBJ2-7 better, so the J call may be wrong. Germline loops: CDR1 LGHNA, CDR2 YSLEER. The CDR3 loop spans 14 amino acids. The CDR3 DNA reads TGCGCCAGCAGCCAGAGGACATTTTCCTACGAGCAGTACTTC. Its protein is CASSQRTFSYEQYF.

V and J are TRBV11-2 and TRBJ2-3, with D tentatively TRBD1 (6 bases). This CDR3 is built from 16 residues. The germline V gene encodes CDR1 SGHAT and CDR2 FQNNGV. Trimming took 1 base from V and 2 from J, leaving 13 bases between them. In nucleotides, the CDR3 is TGTGCCAGCAGCTTAGTACGGCAGGGGAACACAGATACGCAGTATTTT. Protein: CASSLVRQGNTDTQYF.

This CDR3 is CASSPYGSGGYTDTQYF. The CDR3 bases are TGTGCCAGTAGTCCTTATGGTAGCGGGGGGTACACAGATACGCAGTATTTT. The chain recombines TRBV19 with TRBJ2-3, with 10 bases matching TRBD2. The germline CDR1 and CDR2 sequences are LNHDA and SQIVND (reference sequence). Unmatched junction bases numbered 10, after V lost 5 bases and J lost 2 bases. This CDR3 is 17 amino acids long.

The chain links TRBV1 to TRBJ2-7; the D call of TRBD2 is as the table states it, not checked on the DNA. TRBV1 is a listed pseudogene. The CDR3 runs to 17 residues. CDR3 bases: TGCACCAGCAGCCAAGACAGTAAGAGACTAGCTCTCCACGAGCAGTACTTC. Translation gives CTSSQDSKRLALHEQYF.

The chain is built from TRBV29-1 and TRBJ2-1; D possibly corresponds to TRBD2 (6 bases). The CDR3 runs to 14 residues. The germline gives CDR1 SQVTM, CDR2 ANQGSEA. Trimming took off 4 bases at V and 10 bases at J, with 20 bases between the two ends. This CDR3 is CSVGLGLRAGEQFF. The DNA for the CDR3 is TGCAGCGTTGGACTAGGGTTGAGGGCAGGCGAGCAGTTCTTC.

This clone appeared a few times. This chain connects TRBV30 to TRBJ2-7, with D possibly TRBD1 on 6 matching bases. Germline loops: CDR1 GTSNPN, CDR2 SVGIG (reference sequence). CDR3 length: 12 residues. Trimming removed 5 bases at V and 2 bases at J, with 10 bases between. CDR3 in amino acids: CAWRDMTYEQYF. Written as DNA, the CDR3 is TGTGCCTGGCGGGACATGACCTACGAGCAGTACTTC.

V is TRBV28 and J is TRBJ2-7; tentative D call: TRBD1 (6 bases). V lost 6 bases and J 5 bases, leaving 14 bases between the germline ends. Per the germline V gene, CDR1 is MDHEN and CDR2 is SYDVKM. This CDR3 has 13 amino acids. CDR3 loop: CASSATGRHEQYF. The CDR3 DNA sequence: TGTGCCAGCAGCGCCACAGGGCGTCACGAGCAGTACTTC.

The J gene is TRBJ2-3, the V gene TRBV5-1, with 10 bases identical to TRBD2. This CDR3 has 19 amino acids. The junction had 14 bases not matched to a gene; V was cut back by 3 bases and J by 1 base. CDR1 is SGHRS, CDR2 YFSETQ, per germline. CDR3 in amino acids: CASSSSRGASGGRTDTQYF. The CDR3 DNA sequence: TGCGCCAGCAGCTCCTCGCGCGGGGCTAGCGGGGGACGCACAGATACGCAGTATTTT.

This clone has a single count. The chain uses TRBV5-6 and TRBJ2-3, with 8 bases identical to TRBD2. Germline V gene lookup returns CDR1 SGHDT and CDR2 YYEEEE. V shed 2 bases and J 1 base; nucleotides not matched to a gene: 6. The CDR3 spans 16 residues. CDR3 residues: CASSFASAGGTDTQYF. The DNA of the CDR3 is TGTGCCAGCAGCTTCGCATCAGCGGGGGGCACAGATACGCAGTATTTT.

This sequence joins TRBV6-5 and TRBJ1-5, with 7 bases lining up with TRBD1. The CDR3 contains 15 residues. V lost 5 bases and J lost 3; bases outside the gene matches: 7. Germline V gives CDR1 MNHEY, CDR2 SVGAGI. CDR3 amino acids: CASSPTGRNNQPQHF. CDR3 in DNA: TGTGCCAGCAGTCCGACAGGGAGGAACAATCAGCCCCAGCATTTT.

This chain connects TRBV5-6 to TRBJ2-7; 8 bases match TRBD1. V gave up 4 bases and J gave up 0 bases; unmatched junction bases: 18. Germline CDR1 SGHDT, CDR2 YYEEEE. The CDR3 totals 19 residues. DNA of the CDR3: TGTGCCAGCAGCCTCAGAAGGACAGGGCCCTCGTCGAGCTCCTACGAGCAGTACTTC. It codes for CASSLRRTGPSSSSYEQYF.

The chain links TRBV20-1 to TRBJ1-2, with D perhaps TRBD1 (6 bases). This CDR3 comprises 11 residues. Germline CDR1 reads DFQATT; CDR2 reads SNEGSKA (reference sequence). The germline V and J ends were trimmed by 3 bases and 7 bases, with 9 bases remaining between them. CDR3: CSASGGAGYTF. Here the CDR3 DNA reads TGCAGTGCTAGTGGGGGGGCTGGCTACACCTTC.

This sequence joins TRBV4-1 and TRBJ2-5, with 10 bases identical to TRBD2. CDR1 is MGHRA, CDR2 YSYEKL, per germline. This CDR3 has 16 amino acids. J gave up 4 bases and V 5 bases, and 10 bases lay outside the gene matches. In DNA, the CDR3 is TGCGCCAGCAGCGGTCCTAGCGGGGGACTTCGAGAGACCCAGTACTTC. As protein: CASSGPSGGLRETQYF.

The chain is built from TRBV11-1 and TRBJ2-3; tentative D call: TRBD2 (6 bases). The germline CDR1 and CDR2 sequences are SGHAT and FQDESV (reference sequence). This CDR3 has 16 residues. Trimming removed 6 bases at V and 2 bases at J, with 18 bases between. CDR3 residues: CASSLIIGTSTDTQYF. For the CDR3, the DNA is TGTGCCAGCAGTCTCATTATCGGGACTTCCACAGATACGCAGTATTTT.

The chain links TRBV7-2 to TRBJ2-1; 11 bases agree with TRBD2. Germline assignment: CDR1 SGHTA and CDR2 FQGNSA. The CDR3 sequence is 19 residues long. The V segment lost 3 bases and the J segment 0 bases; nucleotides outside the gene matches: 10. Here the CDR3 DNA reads TGTGCCAGCAGCTTCCCGGGACTAGCGGCCTCTAGCTCCTACAATGAGCAGTTCTTC. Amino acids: CASSFPGLAASSSYNEQFF.